A selection of T cell receptor beta chains follows, all from one sample in a study of chemoradiotherapy in HPV16-positive cancers. TCRdb's copy holds only in-frame clones and misses some; the assay was immunoSEQ multiplex PCR. Here the sample spans 4,000 to 5,500 clones, roughly 80% being singletons. Material: tumor tissue, obtained from a patient who underwent chemoradiotherapy. The receptors were sampled from a human donor with HPV-associated anogenital cancer. Both conserved end residues are part of each CDR3. D genes are given only for firm matches. Clone size is shown for a subset of rows, as once, few, many or a class of expanded clone.

clone_size: NA
d_call: NA
v_call: TRBV5-5
j_call: TRBJ1-4
cdr3_nt: TGTGCCAGCAGCTTGTTTGTTGGGGAAAAACTGTTTTTT
cdr3_aa: CASSLFVGEKLFF

clone_size: once
d_call: TRBD1
v_call: TRBV28
j_call: TRBJ2-7
cdr3_nt: TGTGCCAGCAGTTTGGTTTTTGGGACAGGGTTTTTCTACGAGCAGTACTTC
cdr3_aa: CASSLVFGTGFFYEQYF

clone_size: few
d_call: TRBD2
v_call: TRBV10-3
j_call: TRBJ2-1
cdr3_nt: TGTGCCATCAGTGAAGTTCTAGCGGGGGGCTACAATGAGCAGTTCTTC
cdr3_aa: CAISEVLAGGYNEQFF

clone_size: few
d_call: NA
v_call: TRBV21-1
j_call: TRBJ2-1
cdr3_nt: TGTGCCAGCAGGGGACTAGTTCCCCTCTTAGATGAGCAGTTCTTC
cdr3_aa: CASRGLVPLLDEQFF

clone_size: NA
d_call: NA
v_call: TRBV18
j_call: TRBJ2-3
cdr3_nt: TGTGCCAGCTCCTCCAGCGCCAGGCCCCGCGGAGATACGCAGTATTTT
cdr3_aa: CASSSSARPRGDTQYF

clone_size: NA
d_call: TRBD2
v_call: TRBV30
j_call: TRBJ2-7
cdr3_nt: TGTGCCTGGACCCCGGGGGGGAGTCTCTACGAGCAGTACTTC
cdr3_aa: CAWTPGGSLYEQYF

clone_size: NA
d_call: TRBD1
v_call: TRBV27
j_call: TRBJ1-1
cdr3_nt: TGTGCCAGCAGTTTATACCCAGGGGGCTTGGCTGAAGCTTTCTTT
cdr3_aa: CASSLYPGGLAEAFF

clone_size: NA
d_call: NA
v_call: TRBV5-1
j_call: TRBJ2-3
cdr3_nt: TGCGCCAGCAGCTTGAGCCAGATTGAGGGCACAGATACGCAGTATTTT
cdr3_aa: CASSLSQIEGTDTQYF

clone_size: NA
d_call: NA
v_call: TRBV29-1
j_call: TRBJ2-2
cdr3_nt: TGCAGCGTTGAAGGGCCAGAGAACACCGGGGAGCTGTTTTTT
cdr3_aa: CSVEGPENTGELFF

clone_size: NA
d_call: NA
v_call: TRBV4-2
j_call: TRBJ1-1
cdr3_nt: TGTGCCAGCAGCCAAGATACGGGGAGGGCTGAAGCTTTCTTT
cdr3_aa: CASSQDTGRAEAFF

clone_size: NA
d_call: NA
v_call: TRBV2
j_call: TRBJ2-7
cdr3_nt: TGTGCCAGCCGAAGGCCCGGGTACGAGCAGTACTTC
cdr3_aa: CASRRPGYEQYF

clone_size: NA
d_call: NA
v_call: TRBV2
j_call: TRBJ2-1
cdr3_nt: TGTGCCAGCGACCTTGGGGGGGGGCTTTACAATGAGCAGTTCTTC
cdr3_aa: CASDLGGGLYNEQFF

clone_size: NA
d_call: TRBD1
v_call: TRBV30
j_call: TRBJ1-1
cdr3_nt: TGTGCCTGGATGAGACAGGGGACGGGGAACACTGAAGCTTTCTTT
cdr3_aa: CAWMRQGTGNTEAFF

clone_size: few
d_call: NA
v_call: TRBV7-9
j_call: TRBJ2-7
cdr3_nt: TGTGCCAGCAGCCCCCCCGGGGCGGAGTACGAGCAGTACTTC
cdr3_aa: CASSPPGAEYEQYF

clone_size: NA
d_call: NA
v_call: TRBV5-1
j_call: TRBJ2-3
cdr3_nt: TGCGCCAGCAGCTTGGAGTCAGGGAGTACAAACACAGATACGCAGTATTTT
cdr3_aa: CASSLESGSTNTDTQYF

clone_size: NA
d_call: NA
v_call: TRBV18
j_call: TRBJ1-4
cdr3_nt: TGTGCCAGCTCACCGCGACAGGATAATGAAAAACTGTTTTTT
cdr3_aa: CASSPRQDNEKLFF

clone_size: NA
d_call: NA
v_call: TRBV7-8
j_call: TRBJ1-3
cdr3_nt: TGTGCCAGCAGCGCGCAGGGGCAAGGAAACACCATATATTTT
cdr3_aa: CASSAQGQGNTIYF

clone_size: NA
d_call: TRBD2
v_call: TRBV4-1
j_call: TRBJ2-2
cdr3_nt: TGCGCCAGCAGAAGGCAACTAGCGGGGGTGAACACCGGGGAGCTGTTTTTT
cdr3_aa: CASRRQLAGVNTGELFF

clone_size: NA
d_call: TRBD1
v_call: TRBV4-3
j_call: TRBJ2-7
cdr3_nt: TGCGCCAGCAGCCACGCACAGGGGCGGTACGAGCAGTACTTC
cdr3_aa: CASSHAQGRYEQYF

clone_size: NA
d_call: NA
v_call: TRBV19
j_call: TRBJ2-1
cdr3_nt: TGTGCCAGTAGTATTCAGGGAAAAGGTGAGCAGTTCTTC
cdr3_aa: CASSIQGKGEQFF

clone_size: NA
d_call: TRBD2
v_call: TRBV19
j_call: TRBJ2-3
cdr3_nt: TGTGCCAGTAGTATGGGACTACCATACACAGATACGCAGTATTTT
cdr3_aa: CASSMGLPYTDTQYF

clone_size: NA
d_call: TRBD2
v_call: TRBV28
j_call: TRBJ2-5
cdr3_nt: TGTGCCAGCTGGGGGGGGAGGGGTTTCGAGACCCAGTACTTC
cdr3_aa: CASWGGRGFETQYF

clone_size: NA
d_call: NA
v_call: TRBV14
j_call: TRBJ2-3
cdr3_nt: TGTGCCAGCAGCCCCCGGGGGCTGAGGGGTAGCGGCACAGATACGCAGTATTTT
cdr3_aa: CASSPRGLRGSGTDTQYF

clone_size: NA
d_call: NA
v_call: TRBV6-5
j_call: TRBJ1-4
cdr3_nt: TGTGCCAGCAGTCCCAAAGGACAGTACTATGAAAAACTGTTTTTT
cdr3_aa: CASSPKGQYYEKLFF

clone_size: once
d_call: TRBD1
v_call: TRBV11-2
j_call: TRBJ1-1
cdr3_nt: TGTGCCAGCAGCTTGGACAGGGCGAACACTGAAGCTTTCTTT
cdr3_aa: CASSLDRANTEAFF

clone_size: NA
d_call: NA
v_call: TRBV6-6
j_call: TRBJ2-2
cdr3_nt: TGTGCCAGCAGTTACTCGGGGGGGCGCGCCGGGGAGCTGTTTTTT
cdr3_aa: CASSYSGGRAGELFF

clone_size: NA
d_call: NA
v_call: TRBV19
j_call: TRBJ1-1
cdr3_nt: TGTGCCAGTATCAGGAGGACACGAGGTGACACTGAAGCTTTCTTT
cdr3_aa: CASIRRTRGDTEAFF

clone_size: NA
d_call: NA
v_call: TRBV2
j_call: TRBJ1-2
cdr3_nt: TGTGCCAGCAGCTTGTCGGCGGAAGGCTACACCTTC
cdr3_aa: CASSLSAEGYTF

clone_size: once
d_call: NA
v_call: TRBV10-3
j_call: TRBJ2-7
cdr3_nt: TGTGCCATCAGTTCAGGCTACGAGCAGTACTTC
cdr3_aa: CAISSGYEQYF

clone_size: NA
d_call: NA
v_call: TRBV18
j_call: TRBJ2-7
cdr3_nt: TGTGCCAGCTCGTCCCAAGGGGGGGGATACGAGCAGTACTTC
cdr3_aa: CASSSQGGGYEQYF

clone_size: NA
d_call: NA
v_call: TRBV2
j_call: TRBJ2-1
cdr3_nt: TGTGCCAGCAGTCTTTATCGGGAGCCACCTAATGAGCAGTTCTTC
cdr3_aa: CASSLYREPPNEQFF

clone_size: NA
d_call: TRBD1
v_call: TRBV6-6
j_call: TRBJ1-4
cdr3_nt: TGTGCCAGCAGTTACCCCAAACAGGGGGCGGATGAAAAACTGTTTTTT
cdr3_aa: CASSYPKQGADEKLFF

clone_size: few
d_call: NA
v_call: TRBV7-9
j_call: TRBJ2-7
cdr3_nt: TGTGCCAGCAGCTCCACGAAGGGGTCTGTACACGAGCAGTACTTC
cdr3_aa: CASSSTKGSVHEQYF

clone_size: NA
d_call: TRBD1
v_call: TRBV2
j_call: TRBJ2-2
cdr3_nt: TGTGCCAGCTGGGCGATAGGGACAGGGTTTATCGGGGAGCTGTTTTTT
cdr3_aa: CASWAIGTGFIGELFF